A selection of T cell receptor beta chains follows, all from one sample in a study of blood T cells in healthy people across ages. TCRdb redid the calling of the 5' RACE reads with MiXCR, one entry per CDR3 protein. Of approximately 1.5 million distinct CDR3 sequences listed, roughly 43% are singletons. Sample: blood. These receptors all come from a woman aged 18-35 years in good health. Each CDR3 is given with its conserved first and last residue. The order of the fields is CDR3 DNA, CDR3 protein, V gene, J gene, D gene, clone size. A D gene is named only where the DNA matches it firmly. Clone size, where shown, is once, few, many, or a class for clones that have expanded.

DNA: TGTGCCAGCAGCGTGGGTCAATACGGCAATCAGCCCCAGCATTTT
CDR3: CASSVGQYGNQPQHF
V: TRBV9
J: TRBJ1-5
D: .
size: .

DNA: TGTGCCAGCAGCCCAAGGGACAGGGTGACCACCTTC
CDR3: CASSPRDRVTTF
V: TRBV7-9
J: TRBJ1-2
D: TRBD1
size: .

DNA: TGTGCCAGCAGTCCCCCCGTGTTGACCGGGGAGCTGTTTTTT
CDR3: CASSPPVLTGELFF
V: TRBV12-3/TRBV12-4
J: TRBJ2-2
D: .
size: once

DNA: TGTGCCAGCAGCCCATCCTCGCCCCTGAACACTGAAGCTTTCTTT
CDR3: CASSPSSPLNTEAFF
V: TRBV3-1
J: TRBJ1-1
D: .
size: once

DNA: TGTGCCAGCAGCTTATCTGGGAGCCTCAACGACAATGAGCAGTTCTTC
CDR3: CASSLSGSLNDNEQFF
V: TRBV7-8
J: TRBJ2-1
D: .
size: .

DNA: TGTGCCAGCAGTTTAGACGGACGCTATGGCTACACCTTC
CDR3: CASSLDGRYGYTF
V: TRBV5-6
J: TRBJ1-2
D: .
size: many

DNA: TGTGCCATCACTCGTGGGCGGGCAGGAAGAATCCCGTTTTCACCCCTCCACTTT
CDR3: CAITRGRAGRIPFSPLHF
V: TRBV3-1
J: TRBJ1-6
D: .
size: few

DNA: TGTGCCAGCAGTTTAGGGGGGCGAGGCATTCAGTACTTC
CDR3: CASSLGGRGIQYF
V: TRBV12-3/TRBV12-4
J: TRBJ2-4
D: .
size: .

DNA: TGTGCCAGCAGCTCCTGGCGCAGTAGCACTGAAGCTTTCTTT
CDR3: CASSSWRSSTEAFF
V: TRBV5-8
J: TRBJ1-1
D: .
size: few

DNA: TGTGCCAGCAGTTACGGTGTGGAGGGGAAGACCCAGTACTTC
CDR3: CASSYGVEGKTQYF
V: TRBV6-5
J: TRBJ2-5
D: .
size: .

DNA: TGTGCCAGCAGAAGACAGGGTGGCGAGCAGTACTTC
CDR3: CASRRQGGEQYF
V: TRBV11-2
J: TRBJ2-7
D: TRBD1
size: .

DNA: TGTGCCAGCAGCTTCCCGGGCCTTGAAGGAGACAATGAGCAGTTCTTC
CDR3: CASSFPGLEGDNEQFF
V: TRBV11-2
J: TRBJ2-1
D: .
size: .

DNA: TGTGCCATCAGTGGACTCAGCACAGATACGCAGTATTTT
CDR3: CAISGLSTDTQYF
V: TRBV10-3
J: TRBJ2-3
D: .
size: .

DNA: TGTGCCAGCAGTTACTCAGGGGCAACGAACACTGAAGCTTTCTTT
CDR3: CASSYSGATNTEAFF
V: TRBV6-5
J: TRBJ1-1
D: .
size: few

DNA: TGTGCCAGCAGCTTGGTCGTCCGGGGACTCGGTAATGAAAAACTGTTTTTT
CDR3: CASSLVVRGLGNEKLFF
V: TRBV7-2
J: TRBJ1-4
D: .
size: few

DNA: TGTGCCAGCAGCTTAGCCGGACTAGGGTGGCAAGAGACCCAGTACTTC
CDR3: CASSLAGLGWQETQYF
V: TRBV7-9
J: TRBJ2-5
D: TRBD2
size: .

DNA: TGCGCCAGCAGCCAGGGACTAGCGGGGGGGCGTGGAAACATTCAGTACTTC
CDR3: CASSQGLAGGRGNIQYF
V: TRBV4-1
J: TRBJ2-4
D: TRBD2
size: .

DNA: TGCAGTGCTATTGGGACAGGTGATCAGCCCCAGCATTTT
CDR3: CSAIGTGDQPQHF
V: TRBV20-1
J: TRBJ1-5
D: TRBD1
size: .

DNA: TGTGCCAGCAGTAGGACCGGGACAGGGAGCGATGGCTACACCTTC
CDR3: CASSRTGTGSDGYTF
V: TRBV25-1
J: TRBJ1-2
D: TRBD1
size: few

DNA: TGCGCCAGCAGCCAACCCAGGGGGCAAGAGACCCAGTTCTTC
CDR3: CASSQPRGQETQFF
V: TRBV4-1
J: TRBJ2-1
D: TRBD1
size: .

DNA: TGCGCCAGCAGCCAAGAATTCCTAGCTAATACGCAGTATTTT
CDR3: CASSQEFLANTQYF
V: TRBV4-3
J: TRBJ2-3
D: .
size: .

DNA: TGTGCCAGCAGCTTAGGTGCAGGGGTTGGATATGGCTACACCTTC
CDR3: CASSLGAGVGYGYTF
V: TRBV7-6
J: TRBJ1-2
D: .
size: few

DNA: TGCGCCAGCAGCTCAATGGAGTTGACAGGGATCAGCGCAGATACGCAGTATTTT
CDR3: CASSSMELTGISADTQYF
V: TRBV4-3
J: TRBJ2-3
D: TRBD1
size: once

DNA: TGTGCCAGCGCTGGGGGCAGCAATCAGCCCCAGCATTTT
CDR3: CASAGGSNQPQHF
V: TRBV27
J: TRBJ1-5
D: .
size: .

DNA: TGTGCCATCAGGGAAACAGGGGAATCCTACGAGCAGTACTTC
CDR3: CAIRETGESYEQYF
V: TRBV10-3
J: TRBJ2-7
D: TRBD1
size: .

DNA: TGTGCCAGCTCAGGGGACAGCTCCGATACGCAGTATTTT
CDR3: CASSGDSSDTQYF
V: TRBV18
J: TRBJ2-3
D: TRBD1
size: .

DNA: TGTGCCAGCAGTTCCCCGGAGGGGGCAACCTACAATGAGCAGTTCTTC
CDR3: CASSSPEGATYNEQFF
V: TRBV27
J: TRBJ2-1
D: .
size: .

DNA: TGTGCCAGCAGCCAACAGGGGGGGACCTACAATGAGCAGTTCTTC
CDR3: CASSQQGGTYNEQFF
V: TRBV7-9
J: TRBJ2-1
D: .
size: .

DNA: TGTGCCAGCAGCCATTTCCTAGCGGGAAGCGCAGATACGCAGTATTTT
CDR3: CASSHFLAGSADTQYF
V: TRBV3-1
J: TRBJ2-3
D: TRBD2
size: .

DNA: TGTGCCAGCAGTTACGCTAGCGGGACTAGCACAGATACGCAGTATTTT
CDR3: CASSYASGTSTDTQYF
V: TRBV6-5
J: TRBJ2-3
D: TRBD2
size: few

DNA: TGTGCCAGCAGTGAAGCCTCAGGGGAGCAGTACTTC
CDR3: CASSEASGEQYF
V: TRBV6-2/TRBV6-3
J: TRBJ2-7
D: .
size: few

DNA: TGTGCCAGCAGTTACCGACAGGGCCACGAGCAGTACTTC
CDR3: CASSYRQGHEQYF
V: TRBV6-2/TRBV6-3
J: TRBJ2-7
D: TRBD1
size: .

DNA: TGTGCCAGCAGTGAATATAGTAGCACAGATACGCAGTATTTT
CDR3: CASSEYSSTDTQYF
V: TRBV25-1
J: TRBJ2-3
D: .
size: .

DNA: TGTGCCAGCAGTTTAGTGGGGCTAGCGGGGGCTGAGCAGTTCTTC
CDR3: CASSLVGLAGAEQFF
V: TRBV27
J: TRBJ2-1
D: TRBD2
size: .

DNA: TGTGCCAGCAGGTCCAGGACCTACCGGCACACCTTC
CDR3: CASRSRTYRHTF
V: TRBV27
J: TRBJ1-2
D: .
size: .

DNA: TGTGCCAGCAGTTTAGGTGGTGGGCTAATTAACTATGGCTACACCTTC
CDR3: CASSLGGGLINYGYTF
V: TRBV12-3/TRBV12-4
J: TRBJ1-2
D: .
size: few

DNA: TGTGCCAGCAGCTTAGATCGGGGACTAGCGGGGAGGGAGGAGACCCAGTACTTC
CDR3: CASSLDRGLAGREETQYF
V: TRBV7-2
J: TRBJ2-5
D: TRBD2
size: few

DNA: TGTGCCAGTAGTACGACTAGCGGGGGAGGGAATGAGCAGTTCTTC
CDR3: CASSTTSGGGNEQFF
V: TRBV19
J: TRBJ2-1
D: TRBD2
size: .

DNA: TGCAGTGCTAGAGTGAGGCAGAGTAATTCACCCCCCCACTTT
CDR3: CSARVRQSNSPPHF
V: TRBV20-1
J: TRBJ1-6
D: .
size: .

DNA: TGTGCCAGCAGCAACCGCGGGACAGGGGCCGATCAGCCCCAGCATTTT
CDR3: CASSNRGTGADQPQHF
V: TRBV7-2
J: TRBJ1-5
D: TRBD1
size: few

DNA: TGTGCCAGCTCACCACGGGACCTCCCCTACGAGCAGTACTTC
CDR3: CASSPRDLPYEQYF
V: TRBV18
J: TRBJ2-7
D: .
size: few

DNA: TGTGCCAGCAGCGTAGGTGGGGGCGCTAACTATGGCTACACCTTC
CDR3: CASSVGGGANYGYTF
V: TRBV9
J: TRBJ1-2
D: .
size: few

DNA: TGCGCCAGCAGCCAAGACGGGTACGGCGCTGAAGCTTTCTTT
CDR3: CASSQDGYGAEAFF
V: TRBV4-3
J: TRBJ1-1
D: .
size: few

DNA: TGTGCCAGCAGCTTATCTCTAGAGGAAAAACTGTTTTTT
CDR3: CASSLSLEEKLFF
V: TRBV7-2
J: TRBJ1-4
D: .
size: .

DNA: TGTGCCAGCAGCTTACCAGCGGCGAACACCGGGGAGCTGTTTTTT
CDR3: CASSLPAANTGELFF
V: TRBV7-3
J: TRBJ2-2
D: .
size: few

DNA: TGTGCCACCCGCACCTACCAGACAGGGAGCAAAGAGACCCAGTACTTC
CDR3: CATRTYQTGSKETQYF
V: TRBV24-1
J: TRBJ2-5
D: TRBD1
size: .

DNA: TGTGCCAGTAGTAATTTGGGGACAGGGGCGGCTTTCTTT
CDR3: CASSNLGTGAAFF
V: TRBV19
J: TRBJ1-1
D: TRBD1
size: .

DNA: TGCAGTGCTAGACGCCGGGACTACGACTACAATGAGCAGTTCTTC
CDR3: CSARRRDYDYNEQFF
V: TRBV20-1
J: TRBJ2-1
D: TRBD2
size: few

DNA: TGTGCCAGCAGCGTATCGCCTTACGGGGTTCAGGAGCAGTACTTC
CDR3: CASSVSPYGVQEQYF
V: TRBV9
J: TRBJ2-5
D: .
size: .

DNA: TGTGCCAGCTTTCTAGGGGAATCCTACAATGAGCAGTACTTC
CDR3: CASFLGESYNEQYF
V: TRBV6-6
J: TRBJ2-7
D: .
size: .

DNA: TGCGCCAGCAGCCAAGACGGAACTAGCGGACATAGTGAGCAGTACTTC
CDR3: CASSQDGTSGHSEQYF
V: TRBV4-3
J: TRBJ2-7
D: TRBD2
size: few

DNA: TGTGCCAGCAGTCAGCGGATCCTTGGCGAGCAGTACTTC
CDR3: CASSQRILGEQYF
V: TRBV6-2/TRBV6-3
J: TRBJ2-7
D: .
size: few

DNA: TGCAGCGTTACCCGACGAGGAGACACTGAAGCTTTCTTT
CDR3: CSVTRRGDTEAFF
V: TRBV29-1
J: TRBJ1-1
D: .
size: few

DNA: TGTGCCAGCAGCCACGGGGTGGAGGAGTACTTC
CDR3: CASSHGVEEYF
V: TRBV3-1
J: TRBJ2-7
D: .
size: .

DNA: TGTGCCAGTACCGACCCAACTCTAATAGATGAGCAGTTCTTC
CDR3: CASTDPTLIDEQFF
V: TRBV7-2
J: TRBJ2-1
D: .
size: .